The 28 T cell receptor beta chains in this list originate from one sample, sequenced in a study of metastatic and nonmetastatic thyroid tumors. Patients had received no treatment of any kind before thyroid surgery. Via MiXCR, TCRdb re-called the PCR reads. The sample shows tens of thousands of clones, 14% to 15% of them seen only once. The sequencing sample was made of blood. These receptors came from a female donor with papillary thyroid cancer or a benign thyroid nodule (not recorded which). Some clones in this sample may be carry-over from other donors' samples.

The table lists this clone with many counts. Other DNA sequences within the sample encode an identical CDR3. This chain uses TRBV29-1 with TRBJ1-3; TRBD1 matches 7 bases. This CDR3 spans 14 amino acids. V shed 4 bases, J shed 1 base, and the junction held 4 bases outside the gene matches. The V gene's germline CDR1 is SQVTM and CDR2 ANQGSEA. The CDR3 loop reads CSVGLGQSGNTIYF. For the CDR3, the DNA is TGCAGCGTTGGCCTGGGACAGTCTGGAAACACCATATATTTT. The full variable domain, completed using reference TRBV29-1 and TRBJ1-3, is SAVISQKPSRDICQRGTSLTIQCQVDSQVTMMFWYRQQPGQSLTLIATANQGSEATYESGFVIDKFPISRPNLTFSTLTVSNMSPEDSSIYLCSVGLGQSGNTIYFGEGSWLTVV.

This clone was observed at least ten times. V gene TRBV30 combines with J gene TRBJ1-1; 7 nucleotides line up with TRBD1. Germline trimming cut 2 bases from V and 7 bases from J; bases unmatched to any gene: 13. The CDR3 extends over 15 amino acids. Looked up from germline, CDR1 is GTSNPN and CDR2 is SVGIG (reference sequence). This CDR3 reads CAWSFLRGKGGEAFF. DNA for the CDR3: TGTGCCTGGAGTTTCCTCAGGGGGAAGGGGGGTGAAGCTTTCTTT.

Concerning this clone itself: Just one base apart from a much larger clone, this may be a read error. Other nucleotide sequences from this sample produce the same CDR3. This chain uses TRBV4-2 with TRBJ1-2; D gene uncertain. Trimming shortened V by 4 bases and J by 1 base, and 10 bases separated the two germline ends. Looked up from germline, CDR1 is LGHNA and CDR2 is YNFKEQ. The CDR3 runs 14 residues. CDR3 in DNA: TGTGCCAGCAGCCCTAGAGGCGGTAACTATGGCTACACCTTC. Encoded protein: CASSPRGGNYGYTF.

About this clone: A much larger clone differs from this one at a single base, so this may be a read error. The missing conserved phenylalanine or tryptophan at the end of this CDR3 makes a read error likely. This chain uses TRBV5-4 with TRBJ1-2; TRBD1 agrees at 11 bases. This CDR3 spans 13 amino acids. Germline loops: CDR1 SGHNT, CDR2 YYREEE (reference sequence). The V segment lost 3 bases and the J segment 7 bases; nucleotides outside the gene matches: 2. The CDR3, as DNA: TGTGCCAGCAGCTGGACAGGGGGCGGTGGCTACACCTTA. This gives the protein CASSWTGGGGYTL.

The table lists this clone with many counts. The chain combines TRBV28 with TRBJ2-3; tentatively, D is TRBD1 or TRBD2 (6 bases each). Trimming cost V 8 bases and J 3 bases, with 18 bases left between them. Germline V lookup: CDR1 MDHEN, CDR2 SYDVKM. This CDR3 contains 15 residues. The CDR3 region has the DNA TGTGCCAGCGGGGGGCTGGGGGGCAGGACAGATACGCAGTATTTT. Translated, it gives CASGGLGGRTDTQYF.

As regards this clone: It may be a read error: a sequence one base away is much more abundant. Other nucleotide sequences from this sample produce the same CDR3. V gene TRBV6-2 or TRBV6-3 combines with J gene TRBJ2-1, with 9 bases identical to TRBD2. Germline-derived CDR1 and CDR2 are MNHEY and SVGEGT. After removal of 2 bases from V and 9 bases from J, the junction contained 5 bases not matched to a gene. This CDR3 region has 14 residues. CDR3 region: CASSYAGGAGEQFF. CDR3 coding DNA: TGTGCCAGCAGTTACGCGGGGGGGGCGGGTGAGCAGTTCTTC.

This clone was seen many times. The chain couples TRBV30 to TRBJ1-2, with D unresolved. Looked up from germline, CDR1 is GTSNPN and CDR2 is SVGIG (reference sequence). V was shortened by 4 bases and J by 2 bases, with 20 bases between the two germline ends. The CDR3 is made up of 16 amino acids. Here the CDR3 DNA reads TGTGCCTGGACTCCTGCTGGCGGGCCGGGGAACTATGGCTACACCTTC. Amino acids: CAWTPAGGPGNYGYTF.

In its sample, this clone was seen many times. The genes are TRBV4-1 and TRBJ2-7, with D perhaps TRBD1 (6 bases). Between the trimmed V and J ends, which lost 3 bases and 0 bases, there was a span of 15 bases. Germline loops: CDR1 MGHRA, CDR2 YSYEKL. This CDR3 comprises 16 residues. CDR3 DNA sequence: TGCGCCAGCAGCCAGGTCTACAGGGACCCCTCCTACGAGCAGTACTTC. As protein: CASSQVYRDPSYEQYF.

CDR3 sequence: CANSAAGRGYEQYF. CDR3 nucleotides: TGTGCCAATAGTGCCGCGGGGCGGGGGTACGAGCAGTACTTC. V is TRBV6-1 and J is TRBJ2-7; 7 nucleotides match TRBD2. Germline V gene data show CDR1 as MNHNS and CDR2 as SASEGT. The CDR3 spans 14 residues. V was pared by 10 bases and J by 4 bases, with 13 bases of the junction left unmatched.

This chain joins TRBV28 and TRBJ2-2; D not certain. Trimming cost V 3 bases and J 7 bases, with 9 bases left between them. This CDR3 contains 13 residues. The germline V gene encodes CDR1 MDHEN and CDR2 SYDVKM. The CDR3 spells CASSFWDNGELFF. Here the CDR3 DNA reads TGTGCCAGCAGTTTTTGGGATAACGGGGAGCTGTTTTTT.

As concerns this clone: The junction does not match germline at one end; this may be a read error. The chain recombines TRBV9 with TRBJ2-5, with D tentatively TRBD1 or TRBD2 (6 bases each). Germline V gene lookup returns CDR1 SGDLS and CDR2 YYNGEE. CDR3 length: 15 amino acids. CDR3 protein: CASSFGGRQGETHYF. The CDR3 DNA follows: TGTGCCAGCAGCTTTGGGGGGCGTCAAGGGGAGACCCATTACTTC. Supplemented by reference TRBV9 and TRBJ2-5, the full variable domain reads DSGVTQTPKHLITATGQRVTLRCSPRSGDLSVYWYQQSLDQGLQFLIQYYNGEERAKGNILERFSAQQFPDLHSELNLSSLELGDSALYFCASSFGGRQGETHYFGPGTRLLVL.

This clone was seen ten or more times. Within the sample, other DNA sequences also encode this same CDR3. DNA of the CDR3: TGCAGTGCCCCCTCTCCCCCGGGCGGGGGGCCGAAAGAGACCCAGTACTTC. As protein: CSAPSPPGGGPKETQYF. The chain joins TRBV20-1 to TRBJ2-5; 8 bases match TRBD2. The CDR3 extends over 17 amino acids. Germline values: CDR1 DFQATT, CDR2 SNEGSKA (reference sequence). With 6 bases clipped from V and 3 bases from J, the junction kept 18 bases outside the gene matches.

This clone was recorded at least ten times. The rearrangement uses TRBV7-3 and TRBJ1-2, with a tentative D call TRBD1 (5 bases). The CDR3 is 14 amino acids. Germline CDR1 SGHTA, CDR2 FQGTGA. Trimming took off 5 bases at V and 8 bases at J, with 18 bases between the two ends. The CDR3 sequence is CASSLGAAPGGYTF. As DNA, the CDR3 is TGTGCCAGCAGCCTAGGGGCGGCCCCGGGGGGCTACACCTTC.

This clone was counted at least ten times. The gene calls are TRBV5-1 and TRBJ2-7; D uncertain. The germline V gene has CDR1 SGHRS and CDR2 YFSETQ. The CDR3 loop spans 11 amino acids. The V end lost 0 bases, the J end lost 5 bases, and 3 bases lay between the germline ends. The CDR3 reads CASSLDHEQYF. The CDR3 DNA follows: TGCGCCAGCAGCTTGGACCACGAGCAGTACTTC.

Details on this clone: This may stem from a read error, because a much larger clone lies one nucleotide away. This rearrangement joins TRBV9 to TRBJ2-2; D might be TRBD2 (5 bases). V dropped 10 bases and J dropped 6 bases, with 19 bases sitting between them. The CDR3 runs 14 residues. Germline V gene data show CDR1 as SGDLS and CDR2 as YYNGEE. The chain's CDR3 is CASRVVREAGELFF. DNA for the CDR3: TGTGCCTCCCGCGTGGTGAGGGAAGCCGGGGAGCTGTTTTTT.

This clone was recorded many times. CDR3 nucleotides: TGTGCCAGCAGCCTTCCCGCCCAGCAAGAGACCCAGTACTTC. It codes for CASSLPAQQETQYF. The chain couples TRBV3-1 to TRBJ2-5; D unresolved. Trimming pared 4 bases from V and 2 bases from J, leaving 11 bases between. This CDR3 is 14 amino acids long. Per germline, CDR1 LGHDT and CDR2 YNNKEL (reference sequence).

The chain employs TRBV30 and TRBJ2-7; TRBD2 is a possible D gene (5 bases). Trimming cost V 4 bases and J 1 base, with 8 bases left between them. The CDR3 covers 12 residues. Germline lookup yields CDR1 GTSNPN and CDR2 SVGIG (reference sequence). CDR3 coding DNA: TGTGCCTGGACCCGAGGGTCCTACGAGCAGTACTTC. Residues: CAWTRGSYEQYF.

Regarding this clone: A read error may produce the germline difference seen at one junction end. The V and J genes are TRBV6-1 and TRBJ1-4; the match to TRBD1 covers 7 bases. Germline V CDR1 and CDR2: MNHNS, SASEGT. The CDR3 extends over 15 amino acids. In DNA, the CDR3 is TGTGCCAGCAGAACCCGACAGGGCGCCGGCGAAAAAATGTTTTTT. Translating gives CASRTRQGAGEKMFF.

This chain uses TRBV30 with TRBJ2-1; TRBD2 matches at 13 bases. This CDR3 region has 16 residues. V gave up 3 bases and J gave up 6 bases; unmatched junction bases: 8. The germline V gene encodes CDR1 GTSNPN and CDR2 SVGIG (reference sequence). DNA of the CDR3: TGTGCCTGGAGCGCGCTCTGGACTAGCGGGAGCAATGAGCAGTTCTTC. This encodes CAWSALWTSGSNEQFF.

V and J are TRBV11-2 and TRBJ2-3, with D possibly matching TRBD2 (5 bases). V lost 4 bases to trimming and J lost 0 bases, with 14 bases between them. CDR3 size: 16 residues. Germline V CDR1 and CDR2: SGHAT, FQNNGV. The CDR3 DNA follows: TGTGCCAGCAGCTCCCCCCGGGGAGATAGCACAGATACGCAGTATTTT. It translates to CASSSPRGDSTDTQYF.

The table lists this clone with many counts. V usage is TRBV7-9 and J usage is TRBJ2-7; D gene ambiguous. Germline V lookup: CDR1 SEHNR, CDR2 FQNEAQ (reference sequence). The CDR3 loop spans 13 amino acids. V was pared by 5 bases and J by 0 bases, with 8 bases between. CDR3 sequence: CASSGKDSYEQYF. DNA for the CDR3: TGTGCCAGCAGCGGAAAAGACTCCTACGAGCAGTACTTC.

Ten or more counts support this clone. The rearrangement joins TRBV10-3 to TRBJ1-2; tentative D call: TRBD1 (5 bases). Per the germline V gene, CDR1 is ENHRY and CDR2 is SYGVKD. Trimming took off 5 bases at V and 2 bases at J, with 18 bases between the two ends. The CDR3 loop spans 16 amino acids. The CDR3: CAISPSEGRENYGYTF. The CDR3 region has the DNA TGTGCCATCAGTCCCTCGGAGGGGAGGGAGAACTATGGCTACACCTTC.

In this sample, this clone turned up a few times. This may stem from a read error, because a much larger clone lies one nucleotide away. The V gene is TRBV5-1, the J gene TRBJ2-3; weak D call: TRBD1 (6 bases). Germline CDR1 and CDR2: SGHRS and YFSETQ. The CDR3 loop spans 13 amino acids. The CDR3 sequence is CASYAQGTYTQYF. In DNA, the CDR3 is TGCGCCAGCTACGCACAGGGCACATATACGCAGTATTTT.

This clone was observed many times. This CDR3 is CATSRDRSVEGNQPQHF. CDR3 nucleotide sequence: TGTGCCACCAGCAGAGATCGCTCCGTGGAGGGCAATCAGCCCCAGCATTTT. The V call is TRBV15, the J call TRBJ1-5; D is ambiguous. V shed 0 bases and J shed 2 bases, with 14 bases lying between them. Germline V lookup: CDR1 LNHNV, CDR2 YYDKDF (reference sequence). The CDR3 length is 17 residues.

The chain has TRBV12-3 or TRBV12-4 and TRBJ2-5; D call uncertain. The CDR3 totals 13 residues. Trimming left V 5 bases short and J 4 bases short, with 11 bases between. This CDR3 reads CASSPSGAETQYF. The CDR3 DNA is TGTGCCAGCAGTCCTAGTGGCGCAGAGACCCAGTACTTC.

As to this clone: This sequence may be a read error, since a much larger clone differs from it by one base. This chain joins TRBV4-1 and TRBJ2-1; no firm D call. Germline V lookup: CDR1 MGHRA, CDR2 YSYEKL. The CDR3 has 13 residues. The chain's CDR3 is CASGQVGNNEQFF. In nucleotides, the CDR3 is TGCGCCAGCGGCCAAGTGGGGAACAATGAGCAGTTCTTC.

The chain couples TRBV20-1 to TRBJ2-5; TRBD2 aligns across 14 bases. Germline assignment: CDR1 DFQATT and CDR2 SNEGSKA (reference sequence). The V segment lost 7 bases and the J segment 5 bases; nucleotides outside the gene matches: 6. CDR3 length: 14 residues. The CDR3 nucleotides read TGCAGTGAGACTAGCGGGGGGGACAGGGAGACCCAGTACTTC. It encodes CSETSGGDRETQYF.

This clone was seen repeatedly, ten times or more. The junction departs from the called germline gene at one end, perhaps through a read error. The gene calls are TRBV7-7 and TRBJ2-5; 8 bases are a match to TRBD1. The CDR3 sequence is 18 residues long. Germline assignment: CDR1 SSHAT and CDR2 FNYEAQ (reference sequence). CDR3: CASSLLSSGRGRGETQYF. The CDR3 DNA reads as TGTGCTAGCAGCTTATTATCATCCGGCAGGGGGCGCGGAGAGACCCAGTACTTC.